This note documents a single T cell receptor (beta chain) sequence. The sample is drawn from a study of blood T cell repertoires in COVID-19. Germline lookup yields CDR1 SGHRS and CDR2 YFSETQ. The CDR3 is made up of 13 amino acids. The V segment lost 2 bases and the J segment 9 bases; nucleotides outside the gene matches: 7. Method: immunoSEQ multiplex PCR; TCRdb's copy keeps in-frame clones and lacks some. Of some 330,000 clones listed, approximately 88% are singletons. The clonotype comes from a woman aged 45-60 years with active or convalescent COVID-19. Sequenced material: peripheral blood. The genes are TRBV5-1 and TRBJ2-7; 8 nucleotides match TRBD1. The CDR3 DNA follows: TGCGCCAGCAGCTTTTCGGACAGGGAAGGGCAGTACTTC. Amino acids: CASSFSDREGQYF.